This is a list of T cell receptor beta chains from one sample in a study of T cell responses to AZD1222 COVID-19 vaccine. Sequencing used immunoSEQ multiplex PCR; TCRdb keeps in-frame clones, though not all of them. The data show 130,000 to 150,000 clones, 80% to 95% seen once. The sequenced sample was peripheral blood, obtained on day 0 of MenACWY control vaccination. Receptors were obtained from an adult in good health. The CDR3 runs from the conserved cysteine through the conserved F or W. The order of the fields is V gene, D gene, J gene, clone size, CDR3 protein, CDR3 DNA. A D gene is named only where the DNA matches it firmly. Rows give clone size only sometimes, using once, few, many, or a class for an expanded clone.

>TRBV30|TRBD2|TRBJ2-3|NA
CAWKQLAGVADTQYF
TGTGCCTGGAAACAACTAGCGGGAGTCGCAGATACGCAGTATTTT
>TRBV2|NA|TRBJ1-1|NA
CASTRNTEAFF
TGTGCCAGCACAAGGAACACTGAAGCTTTCTTT
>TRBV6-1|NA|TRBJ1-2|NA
CASSEAITALYGYTF
TGTGCCAGCAGTGAAGCTATCACAGCTCTCTATGGCTACACCTTC
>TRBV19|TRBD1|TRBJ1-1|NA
CASFPRTGLNTEAFF
TGTGCCAGTTTCCCCCGGACAGGGCTTAACACTGAAGCTTTCTTT
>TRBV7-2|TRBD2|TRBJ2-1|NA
CASSLASGNNEQFF
TGTGCCAGCAGCTTAGCTAGCGGGAACAATGAGCAGTTCTTC
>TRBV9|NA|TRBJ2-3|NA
CASSVWGGSTDTQYF
TGTGCCAGCAGCGTATGGGGCGGGAGCACAGATACGCAGTATTTT
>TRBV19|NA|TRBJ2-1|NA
CASSISPWDEQFF
TGTGCCAGTAGTATAAGCCCGTGGGATGAGCAGTTCTTC
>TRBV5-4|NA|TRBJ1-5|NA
CASSLQGSNQPQHF
TGTGCCAGCAGCTTGCAGGGTTCCAATCAGCCCCAGCATTTT
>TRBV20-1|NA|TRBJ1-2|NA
CSASGAGGYTF
TGCAGTGCTAGCGGGGCGGGTGGCTACACCTTC
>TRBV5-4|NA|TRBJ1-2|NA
CASSLKWAGYGYTF
TGTGCCAGCAGCTTGAAATGGGCTGGCTATGGCTACACCTTC
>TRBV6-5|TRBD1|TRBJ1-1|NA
CASNTGAEAFF
TGTGCCAGCAATACAGGGGCGGAGGCTTTCTTT
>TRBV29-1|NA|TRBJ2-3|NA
CSAFMTQGTQYF
TGCAGCGCCTTTATGACCCAAGGGACGCAGTATTTT
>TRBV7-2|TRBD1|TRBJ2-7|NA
CASSPDRGRYEQYF
TGTGCCAGCAGCCCCGACAGGGGGCGGTACGAGCAGTACTTC
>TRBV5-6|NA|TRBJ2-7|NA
CASSEGGGGRSYEQYF
TGTGCCAGCAGCGAGGGGGGCGGGGGCCGCTCCTACGAGCAGTACTTC
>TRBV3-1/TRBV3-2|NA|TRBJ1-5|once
CASSPGAFSNQPQHF
TGTGCCAGCAGCCCGGGGGCCTTTAGCAATCAGCCCCAGCATTTT
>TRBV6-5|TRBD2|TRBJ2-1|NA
CASSLTSGSPYEQFF
TGTGCCAGCAGTTTGACTAGCGGGAGTCCCTATGAGCAGTTCTTC
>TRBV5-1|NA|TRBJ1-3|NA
CASSLENTIYF
TGCGCCAGCAGCTTGGAGAACACCATATATTTT
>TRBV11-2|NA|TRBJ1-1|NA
CASSLDRAEAFF
TGTGCCAGCAGCTTAGACAGGGCCGAAGCTTTCTTT
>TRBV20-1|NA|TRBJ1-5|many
CSASLGREPQHF
TGCAGTGCTAGTTTGGGGAGGGAGCCCCAGCATTTT
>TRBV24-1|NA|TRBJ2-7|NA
CATSPTGDLSYEQYF
TGTGCCACCTCCCCCACAGGGGACTTGAGCTACGAGCAGTACTTC
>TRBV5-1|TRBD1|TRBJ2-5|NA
CASSPNRGEETQYF
TGCGCCAGCAGCCCGAACAGGGGCGAAGAGACCCAGTACTTC
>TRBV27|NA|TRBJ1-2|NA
CASKLPSGGYTF
TGTGCCAGCAAGCTGCCCAGTGGGGGCTACACCTTC
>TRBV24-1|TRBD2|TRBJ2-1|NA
CATSDFPPGLAGHNEQFF
TGTGCCACCAGTGATTTTCCGCCGGGACTAGCGGGGCACAATGAGCAGTTCTTC
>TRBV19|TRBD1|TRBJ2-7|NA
CASNLKGAASSYEQYF
TGTGCCAGTAACTTAAAGGGGGCCGCCTCCTCCTACGAGCAGTACTTC
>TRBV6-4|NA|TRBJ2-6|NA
CASSVRSGANVLTF
TGTGCCAGCAGTGTCCGCTCTGGGGCCAACGTCCTGACTTTC
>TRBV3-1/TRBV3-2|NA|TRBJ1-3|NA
CASSHTSDSGNTIYF
TGTGCCAGCAGCCACACCTCAGATTCTGGAAACACCATATATTTT
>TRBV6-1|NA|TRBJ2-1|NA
CASSEALTPVYNEQFF
TGTGCCAGCAGTGAAGCCCTAACTCCCGTCTACAATGAGCAGTTCTTC
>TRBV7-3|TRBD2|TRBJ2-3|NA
CASSLTTSGRTDTQYF
TGTGCCAGCAGCTTAACGACTAGCGGGAGAACAGATACGCAGTATTTT
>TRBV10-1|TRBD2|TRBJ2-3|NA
CASSFGTSGSTDTQYF
TGCGCCAGCAGTTTCGGGACTAGCGGGAGCACAGATACGCAGTATTTT
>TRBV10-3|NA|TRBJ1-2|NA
CAISIDSAGYGYTF
TGTGCCATCAGCATAGACAGTGCGGGCTATGGCTACACCTTC
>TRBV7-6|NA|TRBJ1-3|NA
CASSLASGDSGNTIYF
TGTGCCAGCAGCTTAGCGTCCGGGGACTCTGGAAACACCATATATTTT
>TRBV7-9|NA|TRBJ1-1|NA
CASSLDGRTEAFF
TGTGCCAGCAGCTTAGATGGTCGGACTGAAGCTTTCTTT
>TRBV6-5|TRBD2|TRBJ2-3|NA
CASKLAESTDTQYF
TGTGCCAGCAAGCTAGCGGAGAGCACAGATACGCAGTATTTT
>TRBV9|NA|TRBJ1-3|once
CASSRIDREVNTIYF
TGTGCCAGCAGCCGAATAGACCGGGAGGTAAACACCATATATTTT
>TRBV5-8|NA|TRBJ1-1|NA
CASSLAQGRAFF
TGTGCCAGCAGCTTGGCGCAGGGTCGAGCTTTCTTT
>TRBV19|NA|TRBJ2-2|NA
CASSIGENLGELFF
TGTGCCAGTAGTATTGGGGAGAACTTAGGGGAGCTGTTTTTT
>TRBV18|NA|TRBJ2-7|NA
CASSPPVGAGEQYF
TGTGCCAGCTCACCCCCAGTGGGGGCAGGGGAGCAGTACTTC
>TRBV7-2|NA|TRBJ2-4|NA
CASSLASALAKNIQYF
TGTGCCAGCAGCTTAGCTAGCGCCTTAGCCAAAAACATTCAGTACTTC
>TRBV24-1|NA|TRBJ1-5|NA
CATSVGSVLQPQHF
TGTGCCACCAGTGTTGGATCGGTTTTGCAGCCCCAGCATTTT
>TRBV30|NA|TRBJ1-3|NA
CAWSNPSGNTIYF
TGTGCCTGGAGCAACCCTTCTGGAAACACCATATATTTT
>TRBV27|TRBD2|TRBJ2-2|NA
CASSLSRGANTGELFF
TGTGCCAGCAGTTTGAGTCGGGGGGCGAACACCGGGGAGCTGTTTTTT
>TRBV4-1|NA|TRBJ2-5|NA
CASSQGDGDYQETQYF
TGCGCCAGCAGCCAAGGCGACGGGGACTACCAAGAGACCCAGTACTTC
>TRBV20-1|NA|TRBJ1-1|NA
CSASTRAGGPPTEAFF
TGCAGTGCTAGTACCCGAGCCGGAGGGCCCCCCACTGAAGCTTTCTTT
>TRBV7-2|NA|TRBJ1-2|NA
CASSLGGSGVNYGYTF
TGTGCCAGCAGCTTAGGGGGGTCAGGAGTTAACTATGGCTACACCTTC
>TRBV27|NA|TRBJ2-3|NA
CASSPLREFTDTQYF
TGTGCCAGCAGTCCACTCCGGGAGTTCACAGATACGCAGTATTTT
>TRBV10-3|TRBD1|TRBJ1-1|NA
CAISRGLNTEAFF
TGTGCCATCAGTAGGGGGCTGAACACTGAAGCTTTCTTT
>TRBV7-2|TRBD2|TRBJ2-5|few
CASSLTAGGPETQYF
TGTGCCAGCAGCTTAACAGCGGGGGGGCCGGAGACCCAGTACTTC
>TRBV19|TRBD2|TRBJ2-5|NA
CASSNSGGYQETQYF
TGTGCCAGTAGTAATAGCGGGGGGTACCAAGAGACCCAGTACTTC
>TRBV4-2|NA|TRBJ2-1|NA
CASSQFPGHTVNYNEQFF
TGTGCCAGCAGCCAATTCCCAGGGCACACAGTGAACTACAATGAGCAGTTCTTC
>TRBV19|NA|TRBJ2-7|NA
CASSSKGDRNRYEQYF
TGTGCCAGTAGTTCCAAAGGAGACAGGAATCGGTACGAGCAGTACTTC
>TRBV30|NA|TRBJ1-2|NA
CASPTHGYTF
TGTGCCTCCCCGACACATGGCTACACCTTC
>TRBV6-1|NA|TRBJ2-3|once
CASSERDTQYF
TGTGCCAGCAGTGAAAGGGATACGCAGTATTTT
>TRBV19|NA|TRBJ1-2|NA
CASIQAGMENNYGYTF
TGTGCCAGTATCCAGGCAGGGATGGAAAATAACTATGGCTACACCTTC
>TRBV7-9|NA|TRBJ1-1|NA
CASNLGENTEAFF
TGTGCCAGCAACCTAGGGGAGAACACTGAAGCTTTCTTT
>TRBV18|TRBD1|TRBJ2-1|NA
CASSLGQGDVNEQFF
TGTGCCAGCTCCCTTGGACAGGGGGACGTCAATGAGCAGTTCTTC